The clone carrying this T cell receptor beta chain was counted at least ten times. TCRdb reanalysed the 5' RACE reads using MiXCR and keeps one entry per CDR3 protein. The table has about 230,000 distinct CDR3 sequences, approximately 8% seen once. The data were taken from a study of CD8 T cells in ankylosing spondylitis. From germline, CDR1 is ENHRY and CDR2 SYGVKD. CDR3 length equals 13 residues. V gave up 6 bases and J gave up 5 bases, with 11 bases separating them. The receptor comes from a female donor with ankylosing spondylitis or in good health (not recorded which). The source material was blood, either unsorted or a sorted T cell fraction (not recorded which). The gene calls are TRBV10-3 and TRBJ2-1; D possibly corresponds to TRBD1 (6 bases). CDR3 residues: CAIRGTQNNEQFF. As DNA, the CDR3 is TGTGCCATCAGAGGGACACAAAACAATGAGCAGTTCTTC.